This is a list of T cell receptor beta chains from one sample in a study of shared clonotypes between healthy human individuals. This table comes from immunoSEQ multiplex PCR, and its TCRdb copy is limited to in-frame clones, with some not included. Of about 2.1 million clones listed, more than 85% are singletons. Sequences were obtained from naive CD8+ T cells from PBMCs. The receptors shown here come from a man between 18 and 29 years old in good health. Some clones in this sample may be carry-over from other donors' samples. Each CDR3 is given with its conserved first and last residue. Each record gives: J gene, V gene, clone size, D gene, CDR3 protein, CDR3 DNA. A D gene is named only where the DNA matches it firmly. A clone size is listed for some rows: how often the clone was seen (once, few, many), or a class if it is expanded.

TRBJ2-7 | TRBV27 | . | . | CASSLGGPVSYEQYF | TGTGCCAGCAGCCTGGGGGGTCCGGTGTCCTACGAGCAGTACTTC
TRBJ2-7 | TRBV10-2 | . | TRBD2 | CASSQATSGIYEQYF | TGCGCCAGCAGTCAAGCGACTAGCGGTATCTACGAGCAGTACTTC
TRBJ2-1 | TRBV19 | . | TRBD1 | CASSIRGQGTNEQFF | TGTGCCAGTAGTATTAGAGGACAGGGTACCAATGAGCAGTTCTTC
TRBJ1-2 | TRBV6-1 | . | . | CASNPGQSTHGYTF | TGTGCCAGCAATCCGGGACAATCAACCCATGGCTACACCTTC
TRBJ2-7 | TRBV27 | . | . | CASSLRDRYEQYF | TGTGCCAGCAGTTTACGGGACCGATACGAGCAGTACTTC
TRBJ1-1 | TRBV10-3 | . | . | CAISEGEGYTEAFF | TGTGCCATCAGTGAGGGGGAGGGGTACACTGAAGCTTTCTTT
TRBJ1-1 | TRBV27 | . | . | CASSPAAGPKDTEAFF | TGTGCCAGCAGTCCCGCCGCCGGGCCAAAGGACACTGAAGCTTTCTTT
TRBJ1-2 | TRBV6-1 | . | . | CASSEGTNYGYTF | TGTGCCAGCAGTGAGGGCACTAACTATGGCTACACCTTC
TRBJ2-2 | TRBV10-3 | . | . | CAISGISVPGSGELFF | TGTGCCATCAGTGGAATCTCGGTCCCGGGCTCCGGGGAGCTGTTTTTT
TRBJ2-7 | TRBV4-1 | . | . | CASSQEAASHFYEQYF | TGCGCCAGCAGCCAAGAGGCCGCTAGCCACTTCTACGAGCAGTACTTC
TRBJ2-5 | TRBV28 | once | TRBD2 | CASNYGGRETQYF | TGTGCCAGCAACTACGGGGGGAGAGAGACCCAGTACTTC
TRBJ2-7 | TRBV13 | . | TRBD1 | CASSFTGTGGLSEQYF | TGTGCCAGCAGCTTTACCGGGACAGGAGGGCTGAGCGAGCAGTACTTC
TRBJ2-5 | TRBV5-1 | . | . | CASSGGASGWRETQYF | TGCGCCAGCAGCGGGGGGGCTAGCGGTTGGAGGGAGACCCAGTACTTC
TRBJ2-1 | TRBV15 | . | TRBD2 | CATSRDPPGLAAPDRNEQFF | TGTGCCACCAGCAGAGATCCCCCGGGACTAGCGGCCCCTGACCGGAATGAGCAGTTCTTC
TRBJ2-7 | TRBV4-1 | . | TRBD2 | CASSQVAREGLGEQYF | TGCGCCAGCAGCCAAGTGGCGCGGGAGGGCCTCGGGGAGCAGTACTTC
TRBJ2-2 | TRBV7-9 | once | . | CASSLEQGMTSSYTGELFF | TGTGCCAGCAGCTTAGAACAGGGCATGACTAGCAGCTACACCGGGGAGCTGTTTTTT
TRBJ1-2 | TRBV9 | once | . | CASSVAGARDRYGYTF | TGTGCCAGCAGCGTGGCGGGGGCCAGGGATCGGTATGGCTACACCTTC
TRBJ2-3 | TRBV9 | . | . | CASSVVDYTDTQYF | TGTGCCAGCAGCGTGGTGGACTACACAGATACGCAGTATTTT
TRBJ2-7 | TRBV28 | . | . | CASSPGPGDPIRFSYEQYF | TGTGCCAGCAGCCCAGGGCCAGGGGACCCCATACGCTTCTCCTACGAGCAGTACTTC
TRBJ2-1 | TRBV10-2 | . | . | CATSAGRSNEQFF | TGCGCCACCTCAGCGGGTCGGTCCAATGAGCAGTTCTTC
TRBJ1-1 | TRBV11-2 | . | . | CASSLNTNTEAFF | TGTGCCAGCAGCCTGAACACGAACACTGAAGCTTTCTTT
TRBJ1-1 | TRBV15 | . | . | CATSRDRGPFTEAFF | TGTGCCACCAGCAGAGATCGGGGCCCCTTCACTGAAGCTTTCTTT
TRBJ2-3 | TRBV27 | . | . | CASSFQVTDTQYF | TGTGCCAGCAGTTTTCAGGTCACAGATACGCAGTATTTT
TRBJ2-1 | TRBV30 | . | TRBD2 | CAWNLGLAGVGQFF | TGTGCCTGGAACCTTGGACTAGCGGGAGTGGGGCAGTTCTTC
TRBJ1-3 | TRBV15 | . | . | CATSRDFGSGNTIYF | TGTGCCACCAGCAGAGATTTTGGCTCTGGAAACACCATATATTTT
TRBJ2-7 | TRBV27 | . | . | CASSSRGDYEQYF | TGTGCCAGCAGCAGCCGTGGGGACTACGAGCAGTACTTC
TRBJ2-1 | TRBV7-6 | . | TRBD2 | CASSLLLAGGDEQFF | TGTGCCAGCAGCCTACTTCTAGCGGGGGGAGATGAGCAGTTCTTC
TRBJ2-7 | TRBV4-1 | . | TRBD2 | CASSQDSLAGVGQYF | TGCGCCAGCAGCCAAGATAGCCTAGCGGGAGTAGGTCAGTACTTC
TRBJ1-3 | TRBV15 | . | . | CATSRGRNSGNTIYF | TGTGCCACCAGCAGAGGACGGAACTCTGGAAACACCATATATTTT
TRBJ1-1 | TRBV19 | . | . | CASSILRENTEAFF | TGTGCCAGTAGTATACTACGGGAGAACACTGAAGCTTTCTTT